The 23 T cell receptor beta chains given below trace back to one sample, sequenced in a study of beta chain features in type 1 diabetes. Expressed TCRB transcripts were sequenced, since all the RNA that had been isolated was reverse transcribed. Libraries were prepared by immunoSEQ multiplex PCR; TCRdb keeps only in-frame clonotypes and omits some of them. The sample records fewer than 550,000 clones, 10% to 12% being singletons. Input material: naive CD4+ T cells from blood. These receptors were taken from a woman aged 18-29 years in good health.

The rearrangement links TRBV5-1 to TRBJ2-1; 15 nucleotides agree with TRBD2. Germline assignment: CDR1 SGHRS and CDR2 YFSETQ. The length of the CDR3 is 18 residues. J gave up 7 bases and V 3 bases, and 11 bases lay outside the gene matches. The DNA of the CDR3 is TGCGCCAGCAGCTGGAAGGGGACTAGCGGGAGGACCCTTAATGAGCAGTTCTTC. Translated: CASSWKGTSGRTLNEQFF.

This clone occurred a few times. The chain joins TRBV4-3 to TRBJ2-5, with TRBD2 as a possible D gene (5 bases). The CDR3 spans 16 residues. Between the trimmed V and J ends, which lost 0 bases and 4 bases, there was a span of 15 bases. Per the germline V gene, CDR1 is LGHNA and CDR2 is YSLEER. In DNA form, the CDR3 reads TGCGCCAGCAGCCAAGATCGGGCCATTAGCGCAGAGACCCAGTACTTC. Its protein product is CASSQDRAISAETQYF.

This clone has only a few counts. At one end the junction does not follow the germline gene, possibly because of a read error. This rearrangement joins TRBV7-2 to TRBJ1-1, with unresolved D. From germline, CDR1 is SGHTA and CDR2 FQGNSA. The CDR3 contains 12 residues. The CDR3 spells CASSLVKTEAFF. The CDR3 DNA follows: TGTGCCAGCAGCTTGGTGAAGACTGAAGCTTTCTTT.

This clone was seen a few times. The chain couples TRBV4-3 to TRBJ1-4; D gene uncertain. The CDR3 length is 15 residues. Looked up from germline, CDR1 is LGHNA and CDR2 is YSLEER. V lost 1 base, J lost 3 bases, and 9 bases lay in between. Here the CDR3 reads CASSQGQHPNEKLFF. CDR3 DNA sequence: TGCGCCAGCAGCCAAGGTCAGCACCCTAATGAAAAACTGTTTTTT.

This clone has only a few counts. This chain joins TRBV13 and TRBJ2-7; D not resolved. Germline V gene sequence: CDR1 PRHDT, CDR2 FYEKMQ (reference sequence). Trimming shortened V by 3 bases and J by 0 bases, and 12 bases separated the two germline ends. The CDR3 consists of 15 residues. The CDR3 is CASSFGFPNSYEQYF. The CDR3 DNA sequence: TGTGCCAGCAGCTTTGGATTCCCCAACTCCTACGAGCAGTACTTC.

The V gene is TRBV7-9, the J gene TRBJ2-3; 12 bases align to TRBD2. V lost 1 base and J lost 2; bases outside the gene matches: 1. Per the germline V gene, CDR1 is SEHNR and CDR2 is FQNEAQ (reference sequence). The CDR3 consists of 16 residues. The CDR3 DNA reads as TGTGCCAGCAGCTTAGGACTAGCGGGAGACACAGATACGCAGTATTTT. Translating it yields CASSLGLAGDTDTQYF.

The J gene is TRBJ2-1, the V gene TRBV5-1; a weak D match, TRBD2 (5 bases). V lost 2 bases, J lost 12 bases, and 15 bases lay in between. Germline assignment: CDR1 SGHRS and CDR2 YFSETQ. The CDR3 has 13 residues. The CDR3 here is CASSFGSGNGQFF. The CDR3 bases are TGCGCCAGCAGCTTTGGTTCGGGGAACGGGCAGTTCTTC.

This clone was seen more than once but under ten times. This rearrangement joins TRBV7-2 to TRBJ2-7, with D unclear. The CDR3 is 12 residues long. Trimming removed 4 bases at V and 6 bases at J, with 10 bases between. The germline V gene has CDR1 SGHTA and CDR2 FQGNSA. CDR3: CASSWSQAEQYF. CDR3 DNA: TGTGCCAGCAGCTGGAGCCAAGCCGAGCAGTACTTC.

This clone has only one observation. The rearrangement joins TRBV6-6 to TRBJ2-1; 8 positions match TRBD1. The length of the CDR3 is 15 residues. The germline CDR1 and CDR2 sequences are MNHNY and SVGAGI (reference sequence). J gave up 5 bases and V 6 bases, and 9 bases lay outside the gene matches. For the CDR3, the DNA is TGTGCCAGCAGCCAATCCGGGACAGGTAACAATGAGCAGTTCTTC. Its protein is CASSQSGTGNNEQFF.

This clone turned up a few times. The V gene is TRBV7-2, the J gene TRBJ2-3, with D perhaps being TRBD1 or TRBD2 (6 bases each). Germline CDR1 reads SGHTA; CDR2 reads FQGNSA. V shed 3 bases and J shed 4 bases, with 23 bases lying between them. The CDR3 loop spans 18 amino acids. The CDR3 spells CASSFPPPGGGPPDTQYF. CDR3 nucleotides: TGTGCCAGCAGCTTCCCCCCACCCGGGGGCGGGCCACCAGATACGCAGTATTTT.

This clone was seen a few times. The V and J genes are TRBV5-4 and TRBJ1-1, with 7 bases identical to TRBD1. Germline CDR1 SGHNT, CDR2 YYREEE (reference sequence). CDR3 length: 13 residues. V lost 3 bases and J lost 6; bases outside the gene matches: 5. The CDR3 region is CASSSDRAPEAFF. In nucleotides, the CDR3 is TGTGCCAGCAGCTCCGACAGGGCCCCTGAAGCTTTCTTT.

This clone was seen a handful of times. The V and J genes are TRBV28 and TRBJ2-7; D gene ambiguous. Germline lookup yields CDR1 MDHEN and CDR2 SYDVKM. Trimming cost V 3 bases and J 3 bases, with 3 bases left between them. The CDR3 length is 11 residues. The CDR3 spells CASSFFYEQYF. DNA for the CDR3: TGTGCCAGCAGTTTTTTCTACGAGCAGTACTTC.

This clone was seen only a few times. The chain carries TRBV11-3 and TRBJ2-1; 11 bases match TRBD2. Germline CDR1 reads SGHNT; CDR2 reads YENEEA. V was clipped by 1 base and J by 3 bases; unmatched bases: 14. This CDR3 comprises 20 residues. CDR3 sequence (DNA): TGTGCCAGCAGCTTAGTATGGGTTAGCGGGAGGGCCGCAGTCTACAATGAGCAGTTCTTC. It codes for CASSLVWVSGRAAVYNEQFF.

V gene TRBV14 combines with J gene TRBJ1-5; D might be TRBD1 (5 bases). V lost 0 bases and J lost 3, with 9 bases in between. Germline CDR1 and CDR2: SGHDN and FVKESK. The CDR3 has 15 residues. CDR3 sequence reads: CASSQDSGTNQPQHF. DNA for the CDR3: TGTGCCAGCAGCCAAGATTCCGGGACCAATCAGCCCCAGCATTTT.

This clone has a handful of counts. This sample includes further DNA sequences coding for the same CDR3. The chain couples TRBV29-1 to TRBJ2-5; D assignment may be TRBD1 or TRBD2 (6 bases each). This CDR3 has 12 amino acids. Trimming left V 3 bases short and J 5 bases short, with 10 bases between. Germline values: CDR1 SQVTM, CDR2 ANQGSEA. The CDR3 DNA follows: TGCAGCGTTGAGAGGGGGGCCGAGACCCAGTACTTC. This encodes CSVERGAETQYF.

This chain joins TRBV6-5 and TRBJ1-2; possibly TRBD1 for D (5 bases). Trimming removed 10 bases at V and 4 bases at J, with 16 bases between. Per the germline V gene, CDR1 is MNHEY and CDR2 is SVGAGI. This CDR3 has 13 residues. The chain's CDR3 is CATKGTERYGYTF. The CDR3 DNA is TGTGCCACCAAGGGGACGGAGCGCTATGGCTACACCTTC.

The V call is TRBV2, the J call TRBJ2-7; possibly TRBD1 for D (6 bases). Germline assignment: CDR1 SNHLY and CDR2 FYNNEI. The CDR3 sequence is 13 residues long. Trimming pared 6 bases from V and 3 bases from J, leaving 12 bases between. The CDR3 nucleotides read TGTGCCAGCAGCCGGGACACCTACTACGAGCAGTACGTC. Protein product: CASSRDTYYEQYV.

CDR3 nucleotide sequence: TGTGCCAGCAGCGGCTACTACGAGCAGTACTTC. Its protein product is CASSGYYEQYF. The chain employs TRBV5-6 and TRBJ2-7; no reliable D call. The CDR3 sequence is 11 residues long. Germline V gene sequence: CDR1 SGHDT, CDR2 YYEEEE. Trimming took 4 bases from V and 3 from J, leaving 5 bases between them. The entire variable domain, with the rest obtained from reference TRBV5-6 and TRBJ2-7, is as follows: DAGVTQSPTHLIKTRGQQVTLRCSPKSGHDTVSWYQQALGQGPQFIFQYYEEEERQRGNFPDRFSGHQFPNYSSELNVNALLLGDSALYLCASSGYYEQYFGPGTRLTVT.

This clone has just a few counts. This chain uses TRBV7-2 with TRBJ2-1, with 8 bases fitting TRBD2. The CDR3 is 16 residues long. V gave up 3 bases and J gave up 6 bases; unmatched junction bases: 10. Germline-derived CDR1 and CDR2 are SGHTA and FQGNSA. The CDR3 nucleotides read TGTGCCAGCAGCTTTCGGGGACGGCTAGCGGGCAATGAGCAGTTCTTC. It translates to CASSFRGRLAGNEQFF. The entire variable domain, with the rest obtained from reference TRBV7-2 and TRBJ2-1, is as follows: GAGVSQSPSNKVTEKGKDVELRCDPISGHTALYWYRQSLGQGLEFLIYFQGNSAPDKSGLPSDRFSAERTGGSVSTLTIQRTQQEDSAVYLCASSFRGRLAGNEQFFGPGTRLTVL.

CDR3 nucleotides: TGTGCCAGCAGCATAGGATCGGGGTACGGGGAGACCCAGTACTTC. Its translation is CASSIGSGYGETQYF. This chain uses TRBV5-4 with TRBJ2-5; the D gene is possibly TRBD2 (5 bases). The germline V gene encodes CDR1 SGHNT and CDR2 YYREEE (reference sequence). Trimming removed 4 bases at V and 5 bases at J, with 18 bases between. The CDR3 totals 15 residues.

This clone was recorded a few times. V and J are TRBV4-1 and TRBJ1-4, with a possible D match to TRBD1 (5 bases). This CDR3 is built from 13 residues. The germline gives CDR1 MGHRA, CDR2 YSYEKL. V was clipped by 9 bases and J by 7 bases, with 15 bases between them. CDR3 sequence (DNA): TGCGCCAGTCGACCGGCAGGGAGTGAAAAACTGTTTTTT. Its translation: CASRPAGSEKLFF.

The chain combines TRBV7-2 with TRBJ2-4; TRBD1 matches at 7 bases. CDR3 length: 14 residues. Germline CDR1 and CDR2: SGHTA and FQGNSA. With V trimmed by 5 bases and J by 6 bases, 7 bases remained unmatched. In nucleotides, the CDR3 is TGTGCCAGCAGCCCAGGGGGACAGATAAACATTCAGTACTTC. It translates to CASSPGGQINIQYF.

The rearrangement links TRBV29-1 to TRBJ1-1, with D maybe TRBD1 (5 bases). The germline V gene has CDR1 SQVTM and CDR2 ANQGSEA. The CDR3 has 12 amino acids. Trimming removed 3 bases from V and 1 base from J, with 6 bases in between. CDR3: CSVDGGNTEAFF. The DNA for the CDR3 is TGCAGCGTTGATGGGGGGAACACTGAAGCTTTCTTT.